The present entry profiles one T cell receptor (beta chain) with its context. Its antigen is currently unknown. These data are taken from a study of regulatory T cells in long-lasting Graves disease. Study-level findings and limits: Persistent cases favored TRBV28, TRBJ1-2 and TRBJ2-5.

Building the TCR beta libraries relied on iRepertoire HTBI primers, and CDR3 regions underwent Arm-PCR. TCRdb recomputed calls from the multiplex PCR reads with MiXCR, one row per CDR3 protein. The table shows roughly 360,000 distinct CDR3 sequences, with approximately 25% occurring only once. Regarding time point: persistent/refractory GD, antithyroid drugs over 5 years with positive TRAb. PBMC-derived RNA was used for the TCR library. Germline V gives CDR1 SGHRS, CDR2 YFSETQ. The CDR3 extends over 15 amino acids. The ends were cut back, 0 bases at V and 8 bases at J, with 12 bases in the middle. The sequencing here drew on peripheral blood mononuclear cells (PBMCs), taken when the disease was refractory, from a patient treated with antithyroid drugs. The origin of this receptor is a middle-aged woman with Graves disease. The chain uses TRBV5-1 and TRBJ1-6; D is ambiguous. The CDR3 DNA reads as TGCGCCAGCAGCTTGGTTCCAGCCGGCGATTCACCCCTCCACTTT. This encodes CASSLVPAGDSPLHF.